The 8 T cell receptor beta chains reported below all come from one sample, sequenced in a study of blood T cell repertoires in COVID-19. The repertoire was sequenced with immunoSEQ multiplex PCR; TCRdb's copy has only in-frame clones and lacks some. The sample lists 250,000 or so clones; 88% were seen once. Source material: peripheral blood. The receptors were gathered from a young woman with acute or convalescent COVID-19.

The chain uses TRBV7-2 and TRBJ2-3; D not resolved. CDR3 length: 13 amino acids. Germline assignment: CDR1 SGHTA and CDR2 FQGNSA. V lost 1 base, J lost 5 bases, and 7 bases lay in between. DNA of the CDR3: TGTGCCAGCAGCTTAGTACACGAAGATACGCAGTATTTT. As protein: CASSLVHEDTQYF.

The V call is TRBV5-6, the J call TRBJ1-1; D is unresolved. The germline V and J ends were trimmed by 5 bases and 1 base, with 3 bases remaining between them. The CDR3 totals 11 residues. Looked up from germline, CDR1 is SGHDT and CDR2 is YYEEEE. CDR3 region: CASSRNTEAFF. The DNA of the CDR3 is TGTGCCAGCAGTCGGAACACTGAAGCTTTCTTT.

This clone was picked up a small number of times. The chain is built from TRBV7-2 and TRBJ1-3, with unresolved D. Trimming shortened V by 4 bases and J by 0 bases, and 19 bases separated the two germline ends. The germline V gene encodes CDR1 SGHTA and CDR2 FQGNSA. The length of the CDR3 is 18 residues. CDR3 sequence reads: CASSSSLVEYLSGNTIYF. CDR3 nucleotides: TGTGCCAGCAGCTCCTCTCTAGTTGAATATCTCTCTGGAAACACCATATATTTT.

A word on this clone: This specimen includes other DNA sequences encoding the same CDR3. The rearrangement uses TRBV19 and TRBJ2-1; a possible D gene is TRBD2 (5 bases). Germline V gives CDR1 LNHDA, CDR2 SQIVND (reference sequence). The CDR3 sequence is 15 residues long. V lost 2 bases and J lost 0, with 8 bases in between. CDR3 residues: CASSISGSSYNEQFF. The CDR3 DNA sequence: TGTGCCAGTAGTATATCGGGGAGCTCCTACAATGAGCAGTTCTTC.

The chain recombines TRBV4-3 with TRBJ1-1, with 9 bases fitting TRBD1. CDR1 LGHNA and CDR2 YSLEER come from the germline V gene. Unmatched junction bases numbered 1, after V lost 4 bases and J lost 1 base. This CDR3 comprises 14 residues. CDR3 bases: TGCGCCAGCAGCCGGACAGGGGCGAACACTGAAGCTTTCTTT. Encoded protein: CASSRTGANTEAFF.

This clone occurred once. The chain links TRBV10-1 to TRBJ2-3; D gene uncertain. Germline V CDR1 and CDR2: WNHNN, SYGVQD (reference sequence). V was cut by 1 base and J by 2 bases, with 7 bases left in between. The CDR3 spans 14 residues. The CDR3 DNA reads TGCGCCAGCAGTGAGTGGTTAGTCACAGATACGCAGTATTTT. This codes for CASSEWLVTDTQYF.

The chain employs TRBV25-1 and TRBJ2-2; D uncertain. This CDR3 has 11 residues. Germline CDR1 is MGHDK and CDR2 is SYGVNS. V was shortened by 8 bases and J by 7 bases, with 8 bases between the two germline ends. CDR3 nucleotides: TGTGCCAGCGTGCTCGGCGGGGAGCTGTTTTTT. Translated: CASVLGGELFF.

The gene calls are TRBV11-2 and TRBJ2-2, with 11 bases that match TRBD2. The J segment lost 1 base and the V segment lost 5 bases, leaving 0 bases of the junction unmatched. The germline V gene has CDR1 SGHAT and CDR2 FQNNGV. The CDR3 is made up of 15 amino acids. The CDR3 reads CASSGTSGNTGELFF. CDR3 sequence (DNA): TGTGCCAGCAGCGGGACTAGCGGGAACACCGGGGAGCTGTTTTTT.